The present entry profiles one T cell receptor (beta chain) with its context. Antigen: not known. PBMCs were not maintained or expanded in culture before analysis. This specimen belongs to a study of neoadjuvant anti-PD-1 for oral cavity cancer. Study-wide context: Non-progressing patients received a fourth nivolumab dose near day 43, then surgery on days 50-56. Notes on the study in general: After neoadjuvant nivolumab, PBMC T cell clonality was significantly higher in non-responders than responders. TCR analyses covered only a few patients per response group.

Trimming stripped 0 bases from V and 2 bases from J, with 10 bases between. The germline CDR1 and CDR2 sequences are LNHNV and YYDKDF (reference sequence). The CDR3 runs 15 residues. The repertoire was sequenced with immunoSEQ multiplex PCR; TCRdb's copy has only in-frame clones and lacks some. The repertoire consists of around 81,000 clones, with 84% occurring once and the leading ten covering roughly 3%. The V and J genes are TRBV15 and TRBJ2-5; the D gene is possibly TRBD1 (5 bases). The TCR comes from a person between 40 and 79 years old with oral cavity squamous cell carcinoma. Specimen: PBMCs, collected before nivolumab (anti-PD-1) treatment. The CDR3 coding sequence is TGTGCCACCAGCAGAGATAGACAGCGACAAGAGACCCAGTACTTC. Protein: CATSRDRQRQETQYF.